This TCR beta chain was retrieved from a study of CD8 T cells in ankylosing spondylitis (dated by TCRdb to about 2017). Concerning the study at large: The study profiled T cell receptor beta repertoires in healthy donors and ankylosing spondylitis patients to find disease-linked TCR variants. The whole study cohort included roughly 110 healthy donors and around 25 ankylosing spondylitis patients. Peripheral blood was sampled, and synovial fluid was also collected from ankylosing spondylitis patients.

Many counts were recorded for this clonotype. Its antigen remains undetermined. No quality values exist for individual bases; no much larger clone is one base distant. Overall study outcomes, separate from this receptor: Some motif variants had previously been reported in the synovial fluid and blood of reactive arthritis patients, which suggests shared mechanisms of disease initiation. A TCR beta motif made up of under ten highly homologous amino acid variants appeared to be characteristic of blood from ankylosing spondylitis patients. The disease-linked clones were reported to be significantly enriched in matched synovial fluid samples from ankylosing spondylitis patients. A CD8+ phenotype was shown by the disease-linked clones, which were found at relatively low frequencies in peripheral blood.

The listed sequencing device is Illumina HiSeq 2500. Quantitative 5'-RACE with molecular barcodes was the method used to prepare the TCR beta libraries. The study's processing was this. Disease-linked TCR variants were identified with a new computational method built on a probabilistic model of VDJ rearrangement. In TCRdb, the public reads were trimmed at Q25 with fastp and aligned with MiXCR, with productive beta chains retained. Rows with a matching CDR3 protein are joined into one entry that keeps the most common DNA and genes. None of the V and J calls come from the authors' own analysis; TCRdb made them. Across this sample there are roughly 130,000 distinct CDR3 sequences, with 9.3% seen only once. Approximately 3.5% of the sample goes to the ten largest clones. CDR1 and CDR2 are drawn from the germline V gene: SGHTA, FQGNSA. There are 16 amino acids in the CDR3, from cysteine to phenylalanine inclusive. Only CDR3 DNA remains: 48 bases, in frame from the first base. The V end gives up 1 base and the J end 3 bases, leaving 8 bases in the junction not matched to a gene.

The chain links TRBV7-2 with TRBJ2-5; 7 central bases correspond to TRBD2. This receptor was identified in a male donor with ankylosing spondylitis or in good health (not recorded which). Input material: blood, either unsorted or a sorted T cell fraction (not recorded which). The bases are TGTGCCAGCAGCTTAGGAGGCGGGAGAATGGAAGAGACCCAGTACTTC. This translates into CASSLGGGRMEETQYF. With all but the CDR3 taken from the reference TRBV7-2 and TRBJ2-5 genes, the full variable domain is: GAGVSQSPSNKVTEKGKDVELRCDPISGHTALYWYRQSLGQGLEFLIYFQGNSAPDKSGLPSDRFSAERTGGSVSTLTIQRTQQEDSAVYLCASSLGGGRMEETQYFGPGTRLLVL.